A selection of T cell receptor beta chains follows, all from one sample in a study of blood T cells in healthy people across ages. TCRdb recomputed calls from the 5' RACE reads with MiXCR, one row per CDR3 protein. Of about 590,000 distinct CDR3 sequences in the sample, about 30% were seen once. Sequencing was carried out using blood. The source of these receptors is a woman older than 75 in good health. The CDR3 runs from the conserved cysteine through the conserved F or W. The D gene is left open where the match is weak. Not all rows give a size; the values are once, few, many and, for expanded clones, a class.

size,J,length,D,V,DNA,CDR3
-,TRBJ1-4,13,-,TRBV29-1,TGCAGCGTTGTGTCAGGGGTTAATGAAAAACGGTTTTTT,CSVVSGVNEKRFF
few,TRBJ2-2,15,TRBD2,TRBV29-1,TGCAGCGTCCCGGGAGGGGGTTTTAACACCGGGGAGCTGTTTTTT,CSVPGGGFNTGELFF
many,TRBJ2-1,15,TRBD1,TRBV6-5,TGTGCCAGCAGAACGAGGACAGGGACGAACAATGAGCAGTTCTTC,CASRTRTGTNNEQFF
-,TRBJ2-7,11,-,TRBV6-1,TGTGCCAACAGTGATCGCTACGAGCAGTACTTC,CANSDRYEQYF
once,TRBJ2-2,15,TRBD2,TRBV5-1,TGCGCCAGCAGCCCACTGGGCGGGGGGGCCCGGGAGCTGTTTTTT,CASSPLGGGARELFF
many,TRBJ2-1,14,TRBD2,TRBV25-1,TGTGCCAGCAGAGAGACTAGCTTCGTCAGTGAGCAGTTCTTC,CASRETSFVSEQFF
many,TRBJ2-3,15,-,TRBV9,TGTGCCAGCAGCGTAGCTACTGGGGTCCTAGATACGCAGTATTTT,CASSVATGVLDTQYF
few,TRBJ2-1,14,TRBD1,TRBV6-1,TGTGCCAGCAGTGAAAGGACAGGGGTGAATGAGCAGTTCTTC,CASSERTGVNEQFF
few,TRBJ1-2,13,-,TRBV28,TGTGCCAGCAGTTTACCACTGAACGGTGGCTACACCTTC,CASSLPLNGGYTF
many,TRBJ2-5,12,-,TRBV20-1,TGCAGTGCTCCCGTTCAACAAGAGACCCAGTACTTC,CSAPVQQETQYF
-,TRBJ1-1,13,-,TRBV30,TGTGCCTGGACAGTCCAACCCGGGACTGAAGCTTTCTTT,CAWTVQPGTEAFF
many,TRBJ2-7,15,TRBD2,TRBV7-2,TGTGCCAGCAGCTTAGTAGCGGGGGGTAGATACGAGCAGTACTTC,CASSLVAGGRYEQYF
many,TRBJ2-1,14,TRBD1,TRBV12-3/TRBV12-4,TGTGCCAGCAGGATCGGACAGGGCGGCGATGAGCAGTTCTTC,CASRIGQGGDEQFF
many,TRBJ2-3,16,-,TRBV5-1,TGCGCCAGCAGCTTGGCCGGGGCGGCGAGAACAGATACGCAGTATTTT,CASSLAGAARTDTQYF
few,TRBJ2-3,18,TRBD2,TRBV20-1,TGCAGTGCTAGCCACTCTAGCGGGGGGGCCGGTAGCACAGATACGCAGTATTTT,CSASHSSGGAGSTDTQYF
-,TRBJ2-3,15,-,TRBV10-3,TGTGCCATCAGTGCACCCAATCCCCGCACAGATACGCAGTATTTT,CAISAPNPRTDTQYF
-,TRBJ2-3,14,-,TRBV20-1,TGCAGTGCTATCTCCCCCTCGGGGGCAGGTACGCAGTATTTT,CSAISPSGAGTQYF
many,TRBJ1-5,17,-,TRBV11-2,TGTGCCAGCAGCTTAGATGGGTTACTAGCGCCCCATCAGCCCCAGCATTTT,CASSLDGLLAPHQPQHF
many,TRBJ2-3,13,-,TRBV9,TGTGCCAGCAGCGTCTTAAGCACAGATACGCAGTATTTT,CASSVLSTDTQYF
-,TRBJ2-1,13,-,TRBV19,TGTGCCAGTAGGGTCAGCGGGCACAATGAGCAGTTCTTC,CASRVSGHNEQFF
many,TRBJ2-7,15,-,TRBV7-2,TGTGCCAGCAGCTTAGGGGGGCCTGGAGAAGGCGAGCAGTACTTC,CASSLGGPGEGEQYF
-,TRBJ2-1,18,-,TRBV15,TGTGCCACCAGCAGAGGGGGAGGAGGGAGATCGTCCTACAATGAGCAGTTCTTC,CATSRGGGGRSSYNEQFF
-,TRBJ1-1,16,-,TRBV4-1,TGCGCCAGCAGCCCATGCGTCGGGAGCCCCTCGGAAGGAGCTTTCTTT,CASSPCVGSPSEGAFF
-,TRBJ1-2,13,-,TRBV7-9,TGTGCCAGCAGCCAAGGGGCCCCCTATGGCTACACCTTC,CASSQGAPYGYTF
many,TRBJ2-1,15,TRBD2,TRBV20-1,TGCAGTGCTCGGAAGCGGGGATCATCCTACAATGAGCAGTTCTTC,CSARKRGSSYNEQFF
many,TRBJ1-1,15,-,TRBV7-9,TGTGCCAGCAGCACTCCGCACGGTCTGATCACTGAAGCTTTCTTT,CASSTPHGLITEAFF
many,TRBJ2-7,15,-,TRBV9,TGTGCCAGCAGCGTAGGGGGGGGCCGATTCTACGAGCAGTACTTC,CASSVGGGRFYEQYF
-,TRBJ2-5,12,-,TRBV7-3,TGTGCCAGCAGCTTCGACATTCATGAACAGTACTTC,CASSFDIHEQYF